The rows below give T cell receptor beta chains drawn from one sample of a study of radiotherapy plus CTLA-4 blockade in lung cancer. Data came from immunoSEQ multiplex PCR; TCRdb stores just in-frame clones and leaves some out. The sample lists around 80,000 clones, roughly 74% occurring once. This sample comprised peripheral blood, obtained from a patient treated with radiotherapy plus ipilimumab. These TCRs come from a human donor with non-small cell lung cancer whose response to radiotherapy plus ipilimumab could not be evaluated. CDR3s include the opening cysteine and the closing phenylalanine or tryptophan. The D gene is left open where the match is weak. Only some rows state a clone size, as once, few, many or a class for expanded clones.

V,D,size,J,length,CDR3,DNA
TRBV30,.,.,TRBJ1-1,13,CAWSVSGTLEAFF,TGTGCCTGGAGTGTCAGCGGGACTTTGGAAGCTTTCTTT
TRBV5-4,TRBD2,.,TRBJ2-4,18,CASAGGLARLLAKNIQYF,TGTGCCAGCGCGGGGGGACTAGCAAGACTATTAGCCAAAAACATTCAGTACTTC
TRBV6-5,TRBD1,few,TRBJ2-3,16,CASSLRTGGVADTQYF,TGTGCCAGCAGTTTGAGGACAGGGGGAGTAGCAGATACGCAGTATTTT
TRBV5-1,.,.,TRBJ1-1,15,CASSSDGQENTEAFF,TGCGCCAGCAGCTCGGATGGACAAGAGAACACTGAAGCTTTCTTT
TRBV18,.,.,TRBJ1-1,14,CASSLRQTNTEAFF,TGTGCCAGCTCACTCCGACAGACTAACACTGAAGCTTTCTTT
TRBV27,TRBD1,.,TRBJ2-7,18,CASRRSGARDRGAYEQYF,TGTGCCAGCAGGCGATCTGGGGCCCGGGACAGGGGTGCCTACGAGCAGTACTTC
TRBV18,.,.,TRBJ1-3,14,CASSPPGAGNTIYF,TGTGCCAGCTCACCCCCAGGGGCTGGAAACACCATATATTTT
TRBV11-2,TRBD2,.,TRBJ2-7,15,CASSVGLAGQYEQYF,TGTGCCAGCAGCGTCGGACTAGCGGGACAATACGAGCAGTACTTC
TRBV29-1,.,once,TRBJ1-1,12,CSVEVEGVEAFF,TGCAGCGTTGAAGTAGAGGGGGTTGAAGCTTTCTTT
TRBV30,.,.,TRBJ2-7,12,CAWSGVGTEQYF,TGTGCCTGGAGTGGGGTGGGCACCGAGCAGTACTTC
TRBV7-3,.,.,TRBJ1-2,15,CASSLTGREGVGYTF,TGTGCCAGCAGCTTAACGGGCAGGGAGGGGGTAGGCTACACCTTC
TRBV7-9,.,few,TRBJ2-7,13,CASSPTGHYEQYF,TGTGCCAGCAGCCCCACTGGACACTACGAGCAGTACTTC
TRBV27,TRBD1,.,TRBJ2-2,13,CATRTGAGGELFF,TGTGCCACCAGGACAGGGGCGGGCGGGGAGCTGTTTTTT
TRBV7-9,.,.,TRBJ1-1,16,CASSPSRGTQGGEAFF,TGTGCCAGCAGCCCATCCCGAGGCACCCAAGGAGGTGAAGCTTTCTTT
TRBV4-1,.,.,TRBJ2-5,15,CASSPQGNREETQYF,TGCGCCAGCAGCCCCCAGGGGAACAGGGAAGAGACCCAGTACTTC
TRBV18,.,once,TRBJ1-1,15,CASSRDQGWDTEAFF,TGTGCCAGCTCACGGGACCAGGGGTGGGACACTGAAGCTTTCTTT